Shown below are 26 T cell receptor beta chains from a single sample sequenced in a study of blood T cell repertoires in COVID-19. This table comes from immunoSEQ multiplex PCR, and its TCRdb copy is limited to in-frame clones, with some not included. The data hold some 330,000 clones, with 80% to 95% observed a single time. The sample was PBMCs or T cells enriched from blood (not recorded which). Receptors originate from a woman aged 25 to 39 who had recovered from COVID-19.

The CDR3 reads CASSIVGGTYGYTF. CDR3 sequence (DNA): TGTGCCAGTAGTATAGTCGGGGGGACCTATGGCTACACCTTC. The chain links TRBV19 to TRBJ1-2; D might be TRBD1 (5 bases). Trimming stripped 1 base from V and 4 bases from J, with 10 bases between. CDR3 length equals 14 residues. The germline gives CDR1 LNHDA, CDR2 SQIVND (reference sequence).

This chain links TRBV5-1 with TRBJ1-6, with D possibly matching TRBD1 (6 bases). The CDR3 is 18 amino acids. V lost 4 bases to trimming and J lost 7 bases, with 24 bases between them. CDR1 and CDR2 from the germline V gene are SGHRS and YFSETQ. The chain's CDR3 is CASSPMPRGRQVNSPLHF. The CDR3 region has the DNA TGCGCCAGCAGCCCCATGCCCCGAGGGCGACAGGTGAATTCACCCCTCCACTTT. The full variable domain, with the rest looked up from reference TRBV5-1 and TRBJ1-6, is KAGVTQTPRYLIKTRGQQVTLSCSPISGHRSVSWYQQTPGQGLQFLFEYFSETQRNKGNFPGRFSGRQFSNSRSEMNVSTLELGDSALYLCASSPMPRGRQVNSPLHFGNGTRLTVT.

This rearrangement joins TRBV18 to TRBJ2-1; tentatively, D is TRBD2 (5 bases). Germline CDR1 and CDR2: KGHSH and LQKENI. The CDR3 has 13 amino acids. The ends were cut back, 8 bases at V and 7 bases at J, with 15 bases in the middle. The CDR3: CASASAPGNEQFF. The CDR3 DNA reads TGTGCCAGCGCCAGTGCACCGGGGAATGAGCAGTTCTTC.

This rearrangement joins TRBV5-8 to TRBJ2-7; 10 bases agree with TRBD1. In germline, CDR1 is SGHTS, CDR2 YDEGEE. The CDR3 has 14 amino acids. The V segment lost 4 bases and the J segment 5 bases; nucleotides outside the gene matches: 6. CDR3 sequence (DNA): TGTGCCAGCAGCCCCGGGACAGGGGTAAACGAGCAGTACTTC. Its protein is CASSPGTGVNEQYF.

This clone was seen a single time. The chain employs TRBV28 and TRBJ1-2; TRBD1 is a possible D gene (5 bases). V lost 4 bases, J lost 10 bases, and 19 bases lay in between. Per the germline V gene, CDR1 is MDHEN and CDR2 is SYDVKM. The CDR3 spans 14 residues. The CDR3 region has the DNA TGTGCCAGCAGTTCCGTACTGGGGGGGGTCGCCTACACCTTC. This gives the protein CASSSVLGGVAYTF.

This sequence joins TRBV6-5 and TRBJ2-3; 8 positions agree with TRBD2. The V gene's germline CDR1 is MNHEY and CDR2 SVGAGI. J lost 8 bases, V lost 2 bases, and 9 bases had no gene match. This CDR3 has 15 residues. The CDR3 region is CASSYPSRGGITQYF. CDR3 nucleotides: TGTGCCAGCAGTTACCCGAGTCGGGGGGGCATTACGCAGTATTTT.

V is TRBV18 and J is TRBJ1-5, with unresolved D. Germline V gene sequence: CDR1 KGHSH, CDR2 LQKENI. The CDR3 consists of 13 residues. V was clipped by 2 bases and J by 5 bases, with 7 bases between them. CDR3 DNA: TGTGCCAGCTCACCAATGTCTGATCAGCCCCAGCATTTT. Protein: CASSPMSDQPQHF.

This clone was observed once. The V call is TRBV5-1, the J call TRBJ2-5; a possible D gene is TRBD1 (6 bases). The germline CDR1 and CDR2 sequences are SGHRS and YFSETQ. This CDR3 is built from 22 residues. V was trimmed by 0 bases and J by 2 bases, leaving 32 bases between them. The CDR3 loop reads CASSLGVSGQLNMLSSQETQYF. The CDR3 DNA reads as TGCGCCAGCAGCTTGGGTGTGTCAGGACAGCTCAACATGTTGAGTAGTCAAGAGACCCAGTACTTC.

This clone showed up just a few times. The chain links TRBV11-3 to TRBJ2-1, with a weak D call TRBD1 (6 bases). Germline CDR1 SGHNT, CDR2 YENEEA. The CDR3 extends over 17 amino acids. The V end was cut by 0 bases, the J end by 0 bases, with 12 bases between. Written as DNA, the CDR3 is TGTGCCAGCAGCTTAGAGCGAGGGGGATACTCCTACAATGAGCAGTTCTTC. As protein: CASSLERGGYSYNEQFF.

This chain joins TRBV25-1 and TRBJ1-5; TRBD1 is a possible D gene (6 bases). V was cut by 8 bases and J by 5 bases, with 19 bases left in between. The germline V gene has CDR1 MGHDK and CDR2 SYGVNS. The CDR3 runs to 15 residues. DNA of the CDR3: TGTGCCAGCGGACAGAGACAGGCCACTCATCAGCCCCAGCATTTT. Translated, it gives CASGQRQATHQPQHF. Complete variable domain (other parts from reference TRBV25-1 and TRBJ1-5): EADIYQTPRYLVIGTGKKITLECSQTMGHDKMYWYQQDPGMELHLIHYSYGVNSTEKGDLSSESTVSRIRTEHFPLTLESARPSHTSQYLCASGQRQATHQPQHFGDGTRLSIL.

This chain connects TRBV28 to TRBJ1-5; 8 nucleotides match TRBD1. The CDR3 covers 19 residues. The germline CDR1 and CDR2 sequences are MDHEN and SYDVKM. V lost 0 bases to trimming and J lost 4 bases; unmatched junction nucleotides: 14. CDR3: CASSLWGLGRGQENQPQHF. CDR3 bases: TGTGCCAGCAGTTTATGGGGTTTGGGCAGGGGGCAGGAAAATCAGCCCCAGCATTTT.

V is TRBV28 and J is TRBJ2-1; TRBD1 agrees at 10 bases. The V and J ends lost 6 bases and 2 bases, in that order; junction bases with no gene match: 4. Looked up from germline, CDR1 is MDHEN and CDR2 is SYDVKM. This CDR3 spans 15 amino acids. CDR3 sequence reads: CASSPTGGAYNEQFF. CDR3 coding DNA: TGTGCCAGCAGCCCGACAGGGGGCGCCTACAATGAGCAGTTCTTC.

The chain recombines TRBV2 with TRBJ2-5, with 9 bases identical to TRBD1. The CDR3 has 14 amino acids. Trimming cost V 6 bases and J 5 bases; bases outside gene matches: 7. Germline-derived CDR1 and CDR2 are SNHLY and FYNNEI. CDR3 loop: CASRPGQGTETQYF. CDR3 coding DNA: TGTGCCAGCAGGCCGGGACAGGGTACCGAGACCCAGTACTTC.

CDR3 DNA: TGTGCCATCAGTACACGGACAGGGGGTAGGGAGCAGTTCTTC. Amino acids: CAISTRTGGREQFF. The chain links TRBV10-3 to TRBJ2-1, with 10 bases that match TRBD1. Unmatched junction bases numbered 8, after V lost 5 bases and J lost 10 bases. The CDR3 runs to 14 residues. CDR1 and CDR2 (germline): ENHRY, SYGVKD.

This clone was seen just once. The chain combines TRBV9 with TRBJ2-3; TRBD2 matches 10 bases. The V gene's germline CDR1 is SGDLS and CDR2 YYNGEE. The CDR3 loop spans 17 amino acids. With V trimmed by 0 bases and J by 1 base, 5 bases remained unmatched. The DNA for the CDR3 is TGTGCCAGCAGCGTAGCCGGCCTAGCGGGAGGCACAGATACGCAGTATTTT. Translated: CASSVAGLAGGTDTQYF.

The chain employs TRBV28 and TRBJ2-5; 8 bases map to TRBD1. Germline-derived CDR1 and CDR2 are MDHEN and SYDVKM. The CDR3 totals 15 residues. The trim removed 5 bases at V and 5 bases at J, leaving 10 bases unmatched. This chain's CDR3 is CASSPWQGAVETQYF. The CDR3 nucleotides are TGTGCCAGCAGTCCCTGGCAGGGGGCGGTGGAGACCCAGTACTTC.

The chain joins TRBV9 to TRBJ2-3; D is ambiguous. CDR3 size: 15 residues. Germline CDR1 is SGDLS and CDR2 is YYNGEE. The V gene lost 4 bases and the J gene lost 4 bases, with 16 bases spanning the gap. CDR3 residues: CASSLDEFPADTQYF. The CDR3 bases are TGTGCCAGCAGCCTAGACGAATTCCCAGCAGATACGCAGTATTTT.

This rearrangement joins TRBV11-2 to TRBJ2-1, with TRBD2 identical over 15 bases. CDR3 length: 19 amino acids. Trimming took 6 bases from V and 4 from J; bases not matched to a gene: 13. The germline V gene encodes CDR1 SGHAT and CDR2 FQNNGV. CDR3 loop: CASRNPGRTSGRGYNEQFF. CDR3 sequence (DNA): TGTGCCAGCAGGAACCCCGGGAGGACTAGCGGGAGGGGGTACAATGAGCAGTTCTTC.

The chain has TRBV6-5 and TRBJ1-6; D is possibly TRBD1 (6 bases). This CDR3 is built from 14 residues. CDR1 and CDR2 from the germline V gene are MNHEY and SVGAGI. With 6 bases removed from V and 7 bases from J, the gap between germline ends came to 13 bases. CDR3 coding DNA: TGTGCCAGCAGACACAGGGATAGCAATTCACCCCTCCACTTT. Translated, it gives CASRHRDSNSPLHF.

The chain couples TRBV9 to TRBJ1-3, with D possibly matching TRBD1 (5 bases). This CDR3 contains 19 residues. The V and J ends lost 0 bases and 0 bases respectively, with 19 bases between them. Germline V CDR1 and CDR2: SGDLS, YYNGEE. The CDR3 reads CASSVGLLSDTDSGNTIYF. In DNA, the CDR3 is TGTGCCAGCAGCGTAGGTTTGCTATCGGACACTGACTCTGGAAACACCATATATTTT.

J is TRBJ2-7 and V is TRBV28; a weak D match, TRBD1 (5 bases). CDR3 length: 13 residues. Germline V gives CDR1 MDHEN, CDR2 SYDVKM. V shed 6 bases and J shed 9 bases, with 18 bases lying between them. As DNA, the CDR3 is TGTGCCAGCAGCCTGGGGCCGCGCGGCGGGCAGTACTTC. Translated: CASSLGPRGGQYF. Variable domain in full (rest from reference TRBV28 and TRBJ2-7): DVKVTQSSRYLVKRTGEKVFLECVQDMDHENMFWYRQDPGLGLRLIYFSYDVKMKEKGDIPEGYSVSREKKERFSLILESASTNQTSMYLCASSLGPRGGQYFGPGTRLTVT.

This clone was detected once. This chain links TRBV4-3 with TRBJ2-1, with 13 bases matching TRBD2. V lost 0 bases to trimming and J lost 3 bases; unmatched junction nucleotides: 5. Germline CDR1 LGHNA, CDR2 YSLEER. The CDR3 is 18 amino acids. In DNA, the CDR3 is TGCGCCAGCAGCCAAGATTTACTAGCGGGAGGGGGCTACAATGAGCAGTTCTTC. Amino acids: CASSQDLLAGGGYNEQFF.

This clone was recorded only once. V gene TRBV28 combines with J gene TRBJ2-4; D is perhaps TRBD1 (6 bases). The CDR3 runs to 16 residues. Germline V lookup: CDR1 MDHEN, CDR2 SYDVKM. V was clipped by 7 bases and J by 4 bases, with 20 bases between them. CDR3 DNA sequence: TGTGCCAGCATAGGGCGGCAGGGGACAAGGAAAAACATTCAGTACTTC. It yields the protein CASIGRQGTRKNIQYF.

The chain couples TRBV7-6 to TRBJ2-7; D perhaps matches TRBD2 (6 bases). CDR1 is SGHVS and CDR2 is FNYEAQ in the germline V gene. The ends were cut back, 3 bases at V and 0 bases at J, with 9 bases in the middle. There are 14 residues in the CDR3. CDR3 coding DNA: TGTGCCAGCAGCTTGGAGGGCGACTCCTACGAGCAGTACTTC. Its protein product is CASSLEGDSYEQYF.

The chain uses TRBV3-1 (or the pseudogene TRBV3-2) and TRBJ2-1, with D maybe TRBD2 (6 bases). The V and J ends lost 2 bases and 2 bases respectively, with 13 bases between them. This CDR3 spans 16 amino acids. Germline V CDR1 and CDR2: LGHDT, YNNKEL (reference sequence). The CDR3 DNA sequence: TGTGCCAGCAGCCAAATTTTTAGCGGTACCTACAATGAGCAGTTCTTC. Encoded protein: CASSQIFSGTYNEQFF.

The chain couples TRBV28 to TRBJ1-5; D unclear. Trimming removed 4 bases at V and 0 bases at J, with 25 bases between. The germline V gene encodes CDR1 MDHEN and CDR2 SYDVKM. This CDR3 is 20 amino acids long. The DNA for the CDR3 is TGTGCCAGCAGTTCACCCGCGGGGTCCCGGCGGCGTTATAGCAATCAGCCCCAGCATTTT. Protein sequence: CASSSPAGSRRRYSNQPQHF.